This T cell receptor (beta chain) was retrieved from a study of cytomegalovirus exposure and HLA in healthy donors. This clone has only one observation. The antigen is undetermined. Study findings and constraints: The availability of immune exposure information extended only to CMV serostatus. Rarity marked most TCR sequences, yet some public TCRs occurred in many donors. Donors were assumed by presence/absence analyses to have roughly uniform sequencing depth.

This PCR relied on a set of 60 Vbeta primers and 13 Jbeta primers. Measured with immunoSEQ multiplex PCR; TCRdb has only the in-frame clones, and not every one. The sample yields just over 150,000 clones, 84% seen once. V was pared by 0 bases and J by 4 bases, with 8 bases between. This CDR3 region has 13 residues. Germline V gene lookup returns CDR1 SGDLS and CDR2 YYNGEE. Material: PBMCs. The rearrangement uses TRBV9 and TRBJ2-7; D unresolved. This TCR came from a man aged 18-30 years in good health and CMV-seronegative. This CDR3 is CASSVGPPYEQYF. CDR3 bases: TGTGCCAGCAGCGTAGGGCCACCGTACGAGCAGTACTTC.